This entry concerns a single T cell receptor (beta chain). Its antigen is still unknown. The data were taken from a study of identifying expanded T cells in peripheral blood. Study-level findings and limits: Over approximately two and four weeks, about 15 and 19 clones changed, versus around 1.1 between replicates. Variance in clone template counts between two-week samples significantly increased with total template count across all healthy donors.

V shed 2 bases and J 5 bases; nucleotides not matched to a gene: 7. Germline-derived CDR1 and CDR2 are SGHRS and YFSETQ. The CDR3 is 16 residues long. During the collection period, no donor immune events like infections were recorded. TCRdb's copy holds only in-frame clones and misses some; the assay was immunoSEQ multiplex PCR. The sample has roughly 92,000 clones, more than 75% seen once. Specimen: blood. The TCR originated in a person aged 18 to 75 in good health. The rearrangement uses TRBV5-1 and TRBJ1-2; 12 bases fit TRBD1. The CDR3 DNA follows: TGCGCCAGCAGCTTACTGGGACAGGGGGCGCGTTATGGCTACACCTTC. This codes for CASSLLGQGARYGYTF.